This TCR beta chain was identified during a study of CD8 T cells in Susac syndrome. High-throughput TCR beta sequencing covered peripheral CD8+ and CD4+ T cells. Random hexamers primed reverse transcription of about 0.45 to 1 ug RNA. In TCRdb, the immunoSEQ multiplex PCR reads were re-called with MiXCR into one record per CDR3 protein. The table lists about 120,000 distinct CDR3 sequences, nearly 95% of them singletons. The sequenced sample was CD4+ T cells from PBMCs. The TCR was taken from a human donor in good health.

The CDR3 sequence is CSAIRSSGIRGSDTQYF. CDR3 sequence (DNA): TGCAGTGCTATCCGATCGTCAGGGATTAGGGGGTCAGATACGCAGTATTTT. This chain links TRBV20-1 with TRBJ2-3; tentative D call: TRBD1 (6 bases). V was shortened by 4 bases and J by 4 bases, with 24 bases between the two germline ends. The CDR3 has 17 residues. Germline V CDR1 and CDR2: DFQATT, SNEGSKA (reference sequence).